Sample share makes the clone carrying this TCR beta chain medium-sized. TCRdb re-derived calls from the PCR reads in MiXCR, one entry per CDR3 protein. Among some 11,000 distinct CDR3 sequences listed, 16% were seen once. The entry originates in a study of molecular identifiers for immune sequencing clone quantification. Germline V gene sequence: CDR1 DFQATT, CDR2 SNEGSKA (reference sequence). The CDR3 spans 13 residues. The V gene end was trimmed by 4 bases and the J gene end by 0 bases; junction bases not matched to a gene: 3. This clonotype was obtained from a human donor in good health. Some libraries in this study had Jurkat cell RNA spiked in. The material sequenced was naive CD8+ T cells from blood, with Jurkat cell RNA spiked in. Subset: FACS-sorted CD8+CD4-CCR7+CD45RA+ naive T cells. The chain combines TRBV20-1 with TRBJ2-7, with 7 bases matching TRBD1. Here the CDR3 reads CSATGTDSYEQYF. CDR3 bases: TGCAGTGCTACCGGGACAGACTCCTACGAGCAGTACTTC.